These 15 T cell receptor beta chains came from one sample sequenced in a study of blood T cell repertoires in COVID-19. The repertoire was sequenced with immunoSEQ multiplex PCR; TCRdb's copy has only in-frame clones and lacks some. The data contain 150,000 to 200,000 clones, about 90% of them singletons. The material sequenced was peripheral blood. The receptors here all came from a man aged 50 or older with acute or convalescent COVID-19.

V and J are TRBV19 and TRBJ1-3, with no clear D. Trimming shortened V by 7 bases and J by 4 bases, and 11 bases separated the two germline ends. Germline CDR1 and CDR2: LNHDA and SQIVND (reference sequence). CDR3 size: 13 residues. CDR3 sequence (DNA): TGTGCCAGTATGAGAGGTCTCGGAAACACCATATATTTT. It encodes CASMRGLGNTIYF.

V usage is TRBV28 and J usage is TRBJ2-7, with 11 bases identical to TRBD1. The germline V gene encodes CDR1 MDHEN and CDR2 SYDVKM. The CDR3 contains 15 residues. V lost 3 bases to trimming and J lost 9 bases; unmatched junction nucleotides: 10. The CDR3 loop is CASSLAGTGGKGQYF. CDR3 coding DNA: TGTGCCAGCAGTTTGGCCGGGACAGGGGGTAAGGGGCAGTACTTC.

The chain couples TRBV27 to TRBJ2-7; tentatively, D is TRBD1 (5 bases). The germline V and J ends were trimmed by 6 bases and 2 bases, with 14 bases remaining between them. The CDR3 is made up of 14 amino acids. Germline assignment: CDR1 MNHEY and CDR2 SMNVEV (reference sequence). CDR3 coding DNA: TGTGCCAGCAGACCTCAGGGTATAGCCTACGAGCAGTACTTC. This encodes CASRPQGIAYEQYF.

The CDR3 protein is CASSPGRGQGTEAFF. CDR3 DNA: TGTGCCAGCAGTCCCGGCAGGGGGCAGGGCACTGAAGCTTTCTTT. This chain links TRBV25-1 with TRBJ1-1, with 8 bases that match TRBD1. This CDR3 region has 15 residues. V shed 5 bases, J shed 4 bases, and the junction held 9 bases outside the gene matches. Germline CDR1 and CDR2: MGHDK and SYGVNS.

This clone was counted only a few times. The gene calls are TRBV3-1 (or the pseudogene TRBV3-2) and TRBJ1-2, with 8 bases lining up with TRBD1. CDR3 length: 15 amino acids. The germline CDR1 and CDR2 sequences are LGHDT and YNNKEL (reference sequence). The ends lost 4 bases at V and 1 base at J; junction bases unmatched: 5. In DNA form, the CDR3 reads TGTGCCAGCAGCCGCCCGGGACAGGTTAACTATGGCTACACCTTC. Protein: CASSRPGQVNYGYTF.

The rearrangement uses TRBV6-5 and TRBJ2-3; 7 bases are a match to TRBD2. The germline CDR1 and CDR2 sequences are MNHEY and SVGAGI. The ends lost 6 bases at V and 2 bases at J; junction bases unmatched: 5. The CDR3 sequence is 14 residues long. DNA for the CDR3: TGTGCCAGCAGACCGGGACTAATCACAGATACGCAGTATTTT. This encodes CASRPGLITDTQYF.

This clone was counted once. The rearrangement links TRBV6-5 to TRBJ1-3, with D possibly TRBD1 on 5 matching bases. Germline CDR1 and CDR2: MNHEY and SVGAGI. The CDR3 is 15 residues long. V lost 2 bases and J 4 bases, leaving 12 bases between the germline ends. CDR3 sequence reads: CASSYNPGRGNTIYF. The CDR3 nucleotides read TGTGCCAGCAGTTACAACCCAGGGAGGGGAAACACCATATATTTT.

This sequence joins TRBV27 and TRBJ1-2; D unclear. Trimming pared 2 bases from V and 0 bases from J, leaving 4 bases between. CDR1 is MNHEY and CDR2 is SMNVEV in the germline V gene (reference sequence). This CDR3 region has 13 residues. Written as DNA, the CDR3 is TGTGCCAGCAGTTTACAGTCTAACTATGGCTACACCTTC. It translates to CASSLQSNYGYTF.

This chain joins TRBV4-1 and TRBJ1-1; D gene ambiguous. Germline V gene data show CDR1 as MGHRA and CDR2 as YSYEKL. This CDR3 is built from 15 residues. Trimming shortened V by 0 bases and J by 4 bases, and 12 bases separated the two germline ends. The CDR3 sequence is CASSQEPGMATEAFF. The CDR3 DNA is TGCGCCAGCAGCCAAGAGCCGGGTATGGCCACTGAAGCTTTCTTT.

This rearrangement joins TRBV9 to TRBJ1-2, with 7 bases lining up with TRBD1. The V gene's germline CDR1 is SGDLS and CDR2 YYNGEE. The V and J ends lost 3 bases and 1 base, in that order; junction bases with no gene match: 3. The CDR3 spans 14 residues. The CDR3 loop is CASSGRDSNYGYTF. In DNA form, the CDR3 reads TGTGCCAGCAGCGGCCGGGACAGTAACTATGGCTACACCTTC. Together with reference TRBV9 and TRBJ1-2, the CDR3 gives the full variable domain: DSGVTQTPKHLITATGQRVTLRCSPRSGDLSVYWYQQSLDQGLQFLIQYYNGEERAKGNILERFSAQQFPDLHSELNLSSLELGDSALYFCASSGRDSNYGYTFGSGTRLTVV.

Only one count was recorded for this clone. V and J are TRBV18 and TRBJ1-1; no firm D call. With 3 bases removed from V and 1 base from J, the gap between germline ends came to 9 bases. CDR3 length equals 14 residues. Germline V CDR1 and CDR2: KGHSH, LQKENI. CDR3 sequence (DNA): TGTGCCAGCTCACCCTCAACGGGGAACACTGAAGCTTTCTTT. Translating gives CASSPSTGNTEAFF.

A note on this clone: A junction boundary mismatches the germline segment, possibly from a read error. The V gene is TRBV7-7, the J gene TRBJ2-1; a possible D gene is TRBD1 (6 bases). The CDR3 contains 15 residues. CDR1 SSHAT and CDR2 FNYEAQ come from the germline V gene (reference sequence). CDR3 loop: CASSLVGGDYNEQFF. The CDR3 DNA reads as TGTGCTAGCAGCTTAGTAGGGGGTGATTACAATGAGCAGTTCTTC.

This clone was detected once. In DNA, the CDR3 is TGCGCCAGCAGCCCGGGACTAGCGGGAGTGGGTGAGCAGTTCTTC. Residues: CASSPGLAGVGEQFF. The rearrangement uses TRBV4-1 and TRBJ2-1; 14 bases line up with TRBD2. In germline, CDR1 is MGHRA, CDR2 YSYEKL. V lost 4 bases to trimming and J lost 9 bases; unmatched junction nucleotides: 5. The CDR3 is 15 residues long.

The chain recombines TRBV7-2 with TRBJ2-1, with D hard to call. Germline CDR1 SGHTA, CDR2 FQGNSA. The CDR3 runs to 14 residues. V was trimmed by 3 bases and J by 4 bases, leaving 10 bases between them. CDR3 DNA sequence: TGTGCCAGCAGCTTGTCTCAGGCTTACAATGAGCAGTTCTTC. Its protein is CASSLSQAYNEQFF.

V and J are TRBV5-5 and TRBJ2-7; 10 nucleotides align to TRBD2. Germline CDR1 is SGHKS and CDR2 is YYEKEE (reference sequence). This CDR3 is 16 amino acids long. V was pared by 0 bases and J by 6 bases, with 9 bases of the junction left unmatched. The chain's CDR3 is CASSLGGLAGVGEQYF. CDR3 nucleotide sequence: TGTGCCAGCAGCTTGGGGGGTCTAGCGGGAGTTGGCGAGCAGTACTTC.